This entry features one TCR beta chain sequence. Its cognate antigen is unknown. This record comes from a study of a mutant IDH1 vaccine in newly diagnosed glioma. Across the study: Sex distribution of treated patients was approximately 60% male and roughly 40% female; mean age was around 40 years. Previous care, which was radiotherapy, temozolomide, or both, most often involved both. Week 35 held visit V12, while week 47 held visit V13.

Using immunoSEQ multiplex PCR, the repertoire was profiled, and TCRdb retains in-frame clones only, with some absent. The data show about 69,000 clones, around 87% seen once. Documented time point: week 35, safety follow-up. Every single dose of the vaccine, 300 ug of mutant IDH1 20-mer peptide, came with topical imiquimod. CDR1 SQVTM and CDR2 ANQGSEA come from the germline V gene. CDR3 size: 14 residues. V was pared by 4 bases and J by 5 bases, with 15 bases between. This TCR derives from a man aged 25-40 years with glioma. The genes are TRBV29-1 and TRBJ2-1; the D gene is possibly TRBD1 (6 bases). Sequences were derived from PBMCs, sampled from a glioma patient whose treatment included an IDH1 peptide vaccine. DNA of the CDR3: TGCAGCGTTGGAAGAGGACAGATGGACAATGAGCAGTTCTTC. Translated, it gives CSVGRGQMDNEQFF.